This T cell receptor (beta chain) was captured by sequencing in a study of blood T cell repertoires in COVID-19. The wider study: Acute and convalescent COVID-19 specimens originated in the United States, Italy and Spain.

V shed 1 base and J shed 4 bases, with 10 bases lying between them. The germline V gene encodes CDR1 SEHNR and CDR2 FQNEAQ (reference sequence). The CDR3 consists of 14 residues. Repertoires were generated with immunoSEQ multiplex PCR, while TCRdb's copy carries only in-frame clones and drops some. This sample has tens of thousands of clones, with 90% found just once. The chain uses TRBV7-9 and TRBJ1-1; weak D call: TRBD1 (5 bases). The sequence was collected from a middle-aged man with active COVID-19. Source material: peripheral blood. The CDR3: CASSLEGIGTEAFF. The CDR3 DNA follows: TGTGCCAGCAGCTTAGAGGGGATCGGCACTGAAGCTTTCTTT.